The 10 T cell receptor beta chains presented below share a single source sample, sequenced in a study of identical twins (dated by TCRdb to 2016 to 2017). Library generation was performed with 5' RACE. Instrument used: Illumina HiSeq 2000. TCRdb cleaned the public reads at Q25 with fastp, built clones with MiXCR and kept in-frame beta chains. Every CDR3 protein is listed once, alongside the most common genes and DNA of its rows. The sample records 400,000 to 600,000 distinct CDR3 sequences, about 20% of which are singletons. The ten largest account for around 0.47% of the sample. The same sample was also studied in work on yellow fever vaccine responses in identical twins.

The source material was CD4+ T cells sorted from blood. The receptors come from a woman between 18 and 29 years old in good health.

This chain links TRBV12-3 or TRBV12-4 with TRBJ2-3; 8 nucleotides line up with TRBD2. V lost 8 bases to trimming and J lost 2 bases; unmatched junction nucleotides: 6. This CDR3 is 14 amino acids long. CDR3: CASGPGGDTDTQYF. DNA of the CDR3: TGTGCCAGCGGGCCGGGGGGGGACACAGATACGCAGTATTTT.

The chain uses TRBV7-9 and TRBJ2-6; tentatively, D is TRBD2 (5 bases). Trimming left V 5 bases short and J 2 bases short, with 13 bases between. Germline-derived CDR1 and CDR2 are SEHNR and FQNEAQ (reference sequence). The CDR3 runs 16 residues. CDR3 in amino acids: CASSPWTGAGANVLTF. DNA of the CDR3: TGTGCCAGCAGCCCCTGGACTGGAGCTGGGGCCAACGTCCTGACTTTC.

This clonotype has just a few counts. The V gene is TRBV10-2, the J gene TRBJ1-5; D is uncertain. The germline V gene encodes CDR1 WSHSY and CDR2 SAAADI. The V end was cut by 0 bases, the J end by 1 base, with 7 bases between. CDR3 length: 15 residues. The CDR3 here is CASSESGPSNQPQHF. The DNA of the CDR3 is TGCGCCAGCAGTGAGTCAGGGCCGAGCAATCAGCCCCAGCATTTT.

The rearrangement links TRBV7-9 to TRBJ2-1; tentative D call: TRBD1 (6 bases). The germline V gene encodes CDR1 SEHNR and CDR2 FQNEAQ (reference sequence). The length of the CDR3 is 16 residues. Trimming took off 5 bases at V and 5 bases at J, with 19 bases between the two ends. The CDR3 sequence: CASSPTWGLLNNEQFF. The CDR3 DNA sequence: TGTGCCAGCAGCCCCACCTGGGGGCTACTGAACAATGAGCAGTTCTTC.

This clonotype was found a few times. The V call is TRBV5-4, the J call TRBJ1-4; tentatively, D is TRBD1 (6 bases). This CDR3 comprises 15 residues. Per germline, CDR1 SGHNT and CDR2 YYREEE (reference sequence). Trimming removed 4 bases at V and 6 bases at J, with 16 bases between. CDR3 sequence reads: CASSRGVQGDEKLFF. Here the CDR3 DNA reads TGTGCCAGCAGCCGGGGGGTACAGGGTGATGAAAAACTGTTTTTT.

This clonotype was counted only a few times. This sequence joins TRBV9 and TRBJ2-5, with 9 bases fitting TRBD2. The CDR3 has 16 amino acids. The germline V gene has CDR1 SGDLS and CDR2 YYNGEE. Unmatched junction bases numbered 8, after V lost 0 bases and J lost 5 bases. The CDR3 here is CASSVDGGRAFETQYF. CDR3 nucleotides: TGTGCCAGCAGCGTAGATGGCGGGAGGGCCTTTGAGACCCAGTACTTC.

This chain links TRBV2 with TRBJ2-7; 9 bases agree with TRBD2. CDR1 is SNHLY and CDR2 is FYNNEI in the germline V gene. The CDR3 sequence is 16 residues long. The junction had 7 bases not matched to a gene; V was cut back by 1 base and J by 3 bases. The CDR3 protein is CASSEEAAGGLYEQYF. The DNA for the CDR3 is TGTGCCAGCAGTGAAGAGGCTGCGGGAGGGCTCTACGAGCAGTACTTC.

J is TRBJ2-4 and V is TRBV18; a weak D match, TRBD1 (6 bases). The germline CDR1 and CDR2 sequences are KGHSH and LQKENI. CDR3 length: 14 amino acids. The ends were cut back, 5 bases at V and 7 bases at J, with 15 bases in the middle. The CDR3 sequence: CASSSQGIDNIQYF. As DNA, the CDR3 is TGTGCCAGCTCATCACAGGGAATAGATAACATTCAGTACTTC.

The rearrangement links TRBV28 to TRBJ2-7, with 8 positions matching TRBD1. V gave up 3 bases and J gave up 3 bases; unmatched junction bases: 4. Germline V gives CDR1 MDHEN, CDR2 SYDVKM. There are 14 residues in the CDR3. This CDR3 is CASSLTGALYEQYF. The DNA for the CDR3 is TGTGCCAGCAGTTTGACAGGGGCACTCTACGAGCAGTACTTC.

The V gene is TRBV3-1, the J gene TRBJ2-4; a possible D gene is TRBD1 (5 bases). V lost 0 bases to trimming and J lost 8 bases, with 14 bases between them. The CDR3 consists of 15 residues. Germline lookup yields CDR1 LGHDT and CDR2 YNNKEL (reference sequence). CDR3 in amino acids: CASSQDLAQGHIQYF. The CDR3 bases are TGTGCCAGCAGCCAAGATCTGGCCCAGGGCCACATTCAGTACTTC.